This T cell receptor beta chain comes out of a study of monozygotic twins with inflammatory bowel disease. Germline values: CDR1 LGHNA, CDR2 YNFKEQ. The CDR3 has 17 residues. TCRdb re-analyzed the 5' RACE reads; it lists each CDR3 protein once, without DNA. This repertoire comprises 120,000 to 150,000 distinct CDR3 sequences; its ten largest clones make up 2% to 2.5%. The specimen sequenced was blood. The chain has TRBV4-2 and TRBJ2-7; checking the TCRdb D call of TRBD2 is not possible without DNA. This receptor was identified in a human donor with ulcerative colitis or Crohn's disease, or a healthy co-twin of an affected twin (not recorded which). The CDR3 loop reads CASSQNTRDYPSYEQYF.